This T cell receptor (beta chain) was captured in a study of blood T cells in healthy people across ages. With a J-beta primer mix and a sample-barcoded 5' primer, a second PCR ran about 7 to 12 cycles. MiXCR was run by TCRdb on the 5' RACE reads, yielding one entry per CDR3 protein. The sample lists roughly 1,100,000 distinct CDR3 sequences, under 30% occurring once. General study findings and limits: Age advanced and TCR beta diversity per million T cells fell, roughly linearly.

Per sample, no less than 5.5 micrograms of total RNA were extracted. This clonotype showed up just a few times. Its antigen is as yet unknown. These data were likewise used in another study, on T cells of mothers and their children. Turning to that study: The analysis detected no persistent microchimeric T cell clones.

This sequence was found in a girl aged 2 to 9 in good health. Sequenced material: blood.

CDR3 region: CSVSNRGDYGYTF. CDR3 nucleotide sequence: TGCAGCGTCAGCAACAGGGGGGACTATGGCTACACCTTC. The chain employs TRBV29-1 and TRBJ1-2; the match to TRBD1 covers 8 bases. The CDR3 sequence is 13 residues long. V gave up 6 bases and J gave up 3 bases; unmatched junction bases: 6. CDR1 and CDR2 (germline): SQVTM, ANQGSEA.